This TCR beta chain was profiled in a study of shared clonotypes between healthy human individuals. The V gene lost 6 bases and the J gene lost 6 bases, with 15 bases spanning the gap. Per the germline V gene, CDR1 is MNHEY and CDR2 is SMNVEV (reference sequence). There are 14 residues in the CDR3. Over several immunoSEQ plates, each subset's genomic DNA was distributed in even portions. This table comes from immunoSEQ multiplex PCR, and its TCRdb copy is limited to in-frame clones, with some not included. This sample has over 800,000 clones, with 80% to 95% found just once. Only CD45RO-negative cells positively selected for CCR7 counted as naive CD8 cells, so terminally differentiated effector memory CD45RA+ cells were excluded. Healthy HIV-negative adults with no recent acute infections or vaccinations were recruited as donors.

The TCR originated in a man aged 30 to 45 in good health. The gene calls are TRBV27 and TRBJ1-5; tentatively, D is TRBD1 (6 bases). The sample was naive CD8+ T cells sorted from blood. In DNA form, the CDR3 reads TGTGCCAGCAGCTTCGGGGGACACGCTCAGCCCCAGCATTTT. The encoded protein is CASSFGGHAQPQHF.